The source of this T cell receptor beta chain is a study of CD8+CD57+ T cells in acquired aplastic anemia. Study as a whole: The sorted CD4+ and CD8+ cells yielded an average roughly 3 ug of DNA. Findings of the study overall: Patients and controls were found to share twenty-nine CD8+ CDR3 sequences.

With 3 bases removed from V and 1 base from J, the gap between germline ends came to 12 bases. This CDR3 comprises 14 residues. Per the germline V gene, CDR1 is DFQATT and CDR2 is SNEGSKA (reference sequence). In the case of this clonotype: No antigen is known for it.

Individuals selected for sequencing had exhibited CD8+CD57+ cell expansion on flow cytometry. Each patient had severe acquired aplastic anemia. The TCR beta profiling, which covered VDJ combination and CDR3 sequence, was carried out using genomic DNA as the template. TCRdb redid the calling of the reads with MiXCR, one entry per CDR3 protein. The profile shows roughly 290,000 distinct CDR3 sequences, around three fifths of them singletons. The genes are TRBV20-1 and TRBJ1-1, with D possibly matching TRBD1 (6 bases). This receptor was identified in a human donor with aplastic anemia. The specimen was sorted CD4+, CD8+, or CD8+CD57+ T cells (not recorded which) from PBMCs. The CDR3 region has the DNA TGCAGTGCTAGCACCACAGGGAGGAACACTGAAGCTTTCTTT. Translated, it gives CSASTTGRNTEAFF.